What follows is one T cell receptor (beta chain) and its context. The sample originates from a study of cytomegalovirus exposure and HLA in healthy donors. V lost 3 bases, J lost 8 bases, and 5 bases stayed unmatched. The CDR3 consists of 15 residues. Germline loops: CDR1 SGHNT, CDR2 YYREEE (reference sequence). In the PCR, 60 Vbeta and 13 Jbeta primers were used. The protocol was immunoSEQ multiplex PCR, while the TCRdb copy is restricted to in-frame clones and leaves out a portion. The listing contains some 120,000 clones. The specimen was PBMCs. The chain links TRBV5-4 to TRBJ2-1; TRBD2 aligns across 13 bases. The source of this sequence is a man aged 25-45 years in good health and CMV-seronegative. CDR3 loop: CASSSGLAGLHEQFF. The CDR3 nucleotides read TGTGCCAGCAGCTCGGGACTAGCGGGACTTCATGAGCAGTTCTTC.